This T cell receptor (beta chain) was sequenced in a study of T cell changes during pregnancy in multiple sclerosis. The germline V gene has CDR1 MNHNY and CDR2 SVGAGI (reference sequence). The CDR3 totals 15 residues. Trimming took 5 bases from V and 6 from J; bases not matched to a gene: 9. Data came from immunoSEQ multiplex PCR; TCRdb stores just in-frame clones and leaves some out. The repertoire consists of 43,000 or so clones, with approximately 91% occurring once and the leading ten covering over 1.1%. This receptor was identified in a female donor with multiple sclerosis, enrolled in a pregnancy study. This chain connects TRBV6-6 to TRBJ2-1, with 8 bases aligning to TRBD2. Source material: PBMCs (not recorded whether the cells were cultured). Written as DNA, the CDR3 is TGTGCCAGCAGTCGCAGCGGGAGTAATCTCAATGAGCAGTTCTTC. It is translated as CASSRSGSNLNEQFF.